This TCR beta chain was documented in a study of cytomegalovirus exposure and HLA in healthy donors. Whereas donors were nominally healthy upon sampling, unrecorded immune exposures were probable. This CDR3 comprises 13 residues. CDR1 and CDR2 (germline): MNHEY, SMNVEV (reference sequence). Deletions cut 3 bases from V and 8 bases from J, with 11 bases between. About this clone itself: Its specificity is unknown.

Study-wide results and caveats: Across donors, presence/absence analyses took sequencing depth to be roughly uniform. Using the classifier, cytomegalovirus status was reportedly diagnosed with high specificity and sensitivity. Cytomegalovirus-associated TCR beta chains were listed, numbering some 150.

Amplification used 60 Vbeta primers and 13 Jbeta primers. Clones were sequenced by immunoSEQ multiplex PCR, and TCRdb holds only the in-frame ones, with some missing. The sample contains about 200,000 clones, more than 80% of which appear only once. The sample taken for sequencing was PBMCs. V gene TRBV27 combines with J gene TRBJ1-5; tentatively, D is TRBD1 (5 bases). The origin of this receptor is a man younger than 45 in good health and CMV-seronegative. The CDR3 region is CASSFRPGEPQHF. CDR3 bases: TGTGCCAGCAGTTTTAGGCCGGGGGAGCCCCAGCATTTT.